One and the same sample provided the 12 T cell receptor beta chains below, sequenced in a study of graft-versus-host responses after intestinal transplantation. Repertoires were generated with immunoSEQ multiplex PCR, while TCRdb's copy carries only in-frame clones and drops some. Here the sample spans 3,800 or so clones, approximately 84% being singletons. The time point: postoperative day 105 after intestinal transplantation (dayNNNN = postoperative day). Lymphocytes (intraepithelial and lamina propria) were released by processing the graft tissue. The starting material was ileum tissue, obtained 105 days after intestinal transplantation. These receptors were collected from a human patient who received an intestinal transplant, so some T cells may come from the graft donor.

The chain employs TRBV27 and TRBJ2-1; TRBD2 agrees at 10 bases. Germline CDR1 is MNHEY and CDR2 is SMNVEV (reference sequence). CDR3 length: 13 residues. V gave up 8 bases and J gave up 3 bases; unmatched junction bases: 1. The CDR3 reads CASGLAVYNEQFF. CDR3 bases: TGTGCCAGCGGACTAGCGGTCTACAATGAGCAGTTCTTC.

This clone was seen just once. CDR3 loop: CASKKGQGRGTQYF. The DNA for the CDR3 is TGTGCCAGCAAAAAAGGGCAGGGAAGGGGGACCCAGTACTTC. The rearrangement joins TRBV28 to TRBJ2-5, with a weak D call TRBD1 (5 bases). Trimming left V 7 bases short and J 7 bases short, with 19 bases between. CDR1 is MDHEN, CDR2 SYDVKM, per germline. The CDR3 runs to 14 residues.

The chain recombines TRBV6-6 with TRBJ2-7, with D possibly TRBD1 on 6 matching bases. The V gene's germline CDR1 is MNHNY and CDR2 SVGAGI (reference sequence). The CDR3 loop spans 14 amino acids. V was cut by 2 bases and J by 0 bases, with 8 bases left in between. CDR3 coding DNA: TGTGCCAGCAGTTACCGGGACAACTCCTACGAGCAGTACTTC. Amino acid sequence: CASSYRDNSYEQYF.

CDR3 region: CAISEYDRATYNEQFF. The CDR3 DNA is TGTGCCATCAGTGAGTACGACAGGGCTACTTACAATGAGCAGTTCTTC. The V call is TRBV10-3, the J call TRBJ2-1; 7 bases are shared with TRBD1. V shed 1 base and J 4 bases; nucleotides not matched to a gene: 7. The CDR3 extends over 16 amino acids. CDR1 is ENHRY and CDR2 is SYGVKD in the germline V gene.

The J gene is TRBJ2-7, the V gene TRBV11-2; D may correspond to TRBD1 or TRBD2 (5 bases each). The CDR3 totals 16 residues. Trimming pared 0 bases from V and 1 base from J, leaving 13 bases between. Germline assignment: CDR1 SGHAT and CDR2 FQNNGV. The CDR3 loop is CASSLDLGPYSYEQYF. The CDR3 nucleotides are TGTGCCAGCAGCTTAGATTTGGGACCGTATTCCTACGAGCAGTACTTC.

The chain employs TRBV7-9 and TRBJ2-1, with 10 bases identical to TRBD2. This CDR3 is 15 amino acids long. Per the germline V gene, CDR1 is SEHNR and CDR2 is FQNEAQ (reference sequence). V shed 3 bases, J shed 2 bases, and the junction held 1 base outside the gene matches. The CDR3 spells CASSFSGRPYNEQFF. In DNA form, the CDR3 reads TGTGCCAGCAGCTTTAGCGGGAGGCCCTACAATGAGCAGTTCTTC.

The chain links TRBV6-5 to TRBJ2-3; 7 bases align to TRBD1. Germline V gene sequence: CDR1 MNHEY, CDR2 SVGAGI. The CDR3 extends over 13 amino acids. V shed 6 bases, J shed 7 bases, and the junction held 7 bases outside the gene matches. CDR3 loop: CASSSPGGNTQYF. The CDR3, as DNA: TGTGCCAGCAGCTCCCCAGGGGGAAATACGCAGTATTTT.

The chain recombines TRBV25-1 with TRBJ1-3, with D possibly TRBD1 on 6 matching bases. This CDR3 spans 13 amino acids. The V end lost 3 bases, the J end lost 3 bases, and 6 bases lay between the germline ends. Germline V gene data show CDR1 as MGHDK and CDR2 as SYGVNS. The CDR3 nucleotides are TGTGCCAGCAGTGACAGGGGTGGAAACACCATATATTTT. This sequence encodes CASSDRGGNTIYF.

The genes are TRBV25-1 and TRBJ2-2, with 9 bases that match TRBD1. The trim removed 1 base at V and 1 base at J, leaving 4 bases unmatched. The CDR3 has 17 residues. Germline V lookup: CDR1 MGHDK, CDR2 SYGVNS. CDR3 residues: CASSEFGTGLNTGELFF. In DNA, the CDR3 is TGTGCCAGCAGTGAATTTGGGACAGGGCTGAACACCGGGGAGCTGTTTTTT.

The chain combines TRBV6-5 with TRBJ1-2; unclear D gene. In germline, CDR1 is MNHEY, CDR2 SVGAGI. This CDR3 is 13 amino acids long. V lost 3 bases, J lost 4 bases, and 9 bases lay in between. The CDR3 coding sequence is TGTGCCAGCAGTTATAAAGGGTTCTATGGCTACACCTTC. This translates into CASSYKGFYGYTF.

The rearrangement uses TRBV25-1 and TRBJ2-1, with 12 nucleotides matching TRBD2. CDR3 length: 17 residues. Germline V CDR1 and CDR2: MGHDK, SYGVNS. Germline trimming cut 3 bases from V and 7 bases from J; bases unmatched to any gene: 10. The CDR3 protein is CASSDRLAGGVGNEQFF. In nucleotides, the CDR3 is TGTGCCAGCAGTGATCGGCTAGCGGGAGGGGTTGGGAATGAGCAGTTCTTC. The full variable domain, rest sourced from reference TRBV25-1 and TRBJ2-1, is EADIYQTPRYLVIGTGKKITLECSQTMGHDKMYWYQQDPGMELHLIHYSYGVNSTEKGDLSSESTVSRIRTEHFPLTLESARPSHTSQYLCASSDRLAGGVGNEQFFGPGTRLTVL.

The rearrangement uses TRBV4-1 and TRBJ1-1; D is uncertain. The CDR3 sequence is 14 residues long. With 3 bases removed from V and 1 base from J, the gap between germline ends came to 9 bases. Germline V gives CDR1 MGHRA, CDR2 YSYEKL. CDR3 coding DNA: TGCGCCAGCAGCCAGGAGACGGCGAACACTGAAGCTTTCTTT. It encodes CASSQETANTEAFF.